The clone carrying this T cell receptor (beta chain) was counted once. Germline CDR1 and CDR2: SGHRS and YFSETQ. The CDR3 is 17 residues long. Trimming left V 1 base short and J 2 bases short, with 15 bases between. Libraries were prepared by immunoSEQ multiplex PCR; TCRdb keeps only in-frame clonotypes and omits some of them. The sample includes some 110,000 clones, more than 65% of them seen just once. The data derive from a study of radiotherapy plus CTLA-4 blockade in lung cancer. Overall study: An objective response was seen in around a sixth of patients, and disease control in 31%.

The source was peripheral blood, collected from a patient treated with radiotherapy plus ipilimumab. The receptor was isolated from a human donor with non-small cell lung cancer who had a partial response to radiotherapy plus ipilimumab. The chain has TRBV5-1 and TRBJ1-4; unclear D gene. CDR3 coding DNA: TGCGCCAGCAGCTTGAGGTCACGGGGAGTGACTAATGAAAAACTGTTTTTT. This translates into CASSLRSRGVTNEKLFF. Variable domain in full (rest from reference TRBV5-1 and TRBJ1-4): KAGVTQTPRYLIKTRGQQVTLSCSPISGHRSVSWYQQTPGQGLQFLFEYFSETQRNKGNFPGRFSGRQFSNSRSEMNVSTLELGDSALYLCASSLRSRGVTNEKLFFGSGTQLSVL.